This entry is about one T cell receptor (beta chain). Its antigen remains unidentified. This sample is part of a study of OX40 agonist ivuxolimab in advanced cancers. On the study more broadly: In this cohort, patients received ivuxolimab, an agonistic anti-OX40 (CD134) antibody. Patients enrolled in dose escalation were diagnosed with hepatocellular carcinoma, melanoma, renal cell or head and neck cancer. Study-wide results and limits: CD4+ and CD8+ blood T cells expanded clonally by week 6 at 0.1 to 3.0 mg/kg.

The method was immunoSEQ multiplex PCR; TCRdb's version includes in-frame clones alone and lacks a portion of them. The table lists 69,000 or so clones, under 90% of them singletons. The germline CDR1 and CDR2 sequences are SNHLY and FYNNEI. J was trimmed by 3 bases and V by 5 bases; bases with no gene match: 4. CDR3 size: 14 residues. V and J are TRBV2 and TRBJ1-5; TRBD1 agrees at 7 bases. The receptor comes from an adult with an advanced solid tumor such as melanoma, head and neck, liver or kidney cancer. Sequenced material: CD4+ or CD8+ T cells sorted from blood, taken in a trial of the OX40 agonist ivuxolimab. CDR3 loop: CASSPDRINQPQHF. The CDR3 region has the DNA TGTGCCAGCAGTCCGGACAGGATCAATCAGCCCCAGCATTTT.